The 30 T cell receptor beta chains presented below share a single source sample, sequenced in a study of regulatory T cells in long-lasting Graves disease. Sample time point: persistent/refractory GD, antithyroid drugs over 5 years with positive TRAb. The TCR library used RNA extracted from PBMCs. Relying on iRepertoire HTBI primers and Arm-PCR of CDR3 regions, the team built TCR beta libraries. TCRdb re-derived calls from the multiplex PCR reads in MiXCR, one entry per CDR3 protein. The sample includes about 430,000 distinct CDR3 sequences, around 20% of them seen just once. Material: peripheral blood mononuclear cells (PBMCs), obtained when the disease was refractory, from a patient treated with antithyroid drugs. These receptors originate from a female donor with Graves disease.

This clonotype was recorded many times. Here the CDR3 DNA reads TGTGCCAGCAGTTTAAGGCCTAATTCACCCCTCCACTTT. Translated: CASSLRPNSPLHF. This sequence joins TRBV12-3 or TRBV12-4 and TRBJ1-6; no definite D call. V was pared by 2 bases and J by 6 bases, with 5 bases between. The length of the CDR3 is 13 residues.

This clonotype was detected many times. The chain is built from TRBV2 and TRBJ1-3; D gene ambiguous. Between the trimmed V and J ends, which lost 3 bases and 7 bases, there was a span of 7 bases. Germline CDR1 reads SNHLY; CDR2 reads FYNNEI. This CDR3 spans 12 amino acids. For the CDR3, the DNA is TGTGCCAGCAGTGATTGGGAGAACACCATATATTTT. Amino acid sequence: CASSDWENTIYF.

This clonotype was recorded at least ten times. This chain links TRBV3-1 with TRBJ1-2; D gene ambiguous. Trimming shortened V by 2 bases and J by 2 bases, and 9 bases separated the two germline ends. Germline CDR1 reads LGHDT; CDR2 reads YNNKEL (reference sequence). CDR3 length: 14 residues. The CDR3 DNA reads TGTGCCAGCAGCCAATCTCGAGGGAACTATGGCTACACCTTC. It translates to CASSQSRGNYGYTF.

This clonotype was counted ten times or more. The chain has TRBV7-2 and TRBJ2-5, with TRBD2 matching 8 bases. The V gene end was trimmed by 8 bases and the J gene end by 1 base; junction bases not matched to a gene: 3. The CDR3 is made up of 13 amino acids. Germline V gives CDR1 SGHTA, CDR2 FQGNSA. The CDR3, as DNA: TGTGCCAGCCGAGCGGGAGTCCAAGAGACCCAGTACTTC. Encoded protein: CASRAGVQETQYF.

The V call is TRBV27, the J call TRBJ1-3; D unclear. V was pared by 8 bases and J by 4 bases, with 9 bases between. CDR1 and CDR2 (germline): MNHEY, SMNVEV (reference sequence). This CDR3 region has 12 residues. CDR3 protein: CASGFPGNTIYF. CDR3 coding DNA: TGTGCCAGCGGCTTTCCAGGAAACACCATATATTTT.

This clonotype occurred many times. J is TRBJ2-7 and V is TRBV28; D gene unclear. Trimming took off 3 bases at V and 3 bases at J, with 9 bases between the two ends. Germline V lookup: CDR1 MDHEN, CDR2 SYDVKM. This CDR3 is 13 amino acids long. In DNA form, the CDR3 reads TGTGCCAGCAGTTTTAGGTCGTTCTACGAGCAGTACTTC. Translating gives CASSFRSFYEQYF.

This clonotype was counted ten times or more. This rearrangement joins TRBV28 to TRBJ2-2; 7 bases agree with TRBD1. The V segment lost 3 bases and the J segment 4 bases; nucleotides outside the gene matches: 8. The CDR3 loop spans 16 amino acids. CDR1 and CDR2 from the germline V gene are MDHEN and SYDVKM. The CDR3 region is CASSFLTGSTTGELFF. CDR3 nucleotides: TGTGCCAGCAGTTTCCTGACAGGGTCGACCACCGGGGAGCTGTTTTTT.

The rearrangement joins TRBV3-1 to TRBJ1-1, with D possibly matching TRBD1 (5 bases). Trimming removed 7 bases at V and 5 bases at J, with 17 bases between. Germline CDR1 LGHDT, CDR2 YNNKEL (reference sequence). The CDR3 runs 14 residues. CDR3 coding DNA: TGTGCCAGCAACCCAGGGCAGGGAGGAACTGAAGCTTTCTTT. Protein: CASNPGQGGTEAFF.

At least ten counts were recorded for this clonotype. The gene calls are TRBV7-3 and TRBJ2-5, with 8 bases aligning to TRBD1. The CDR3 loop spans 16 amino acids. Germline CDR1 and CDR2: SGHTA and FQGTGA. Trimming removed 5 bases from V and 5 bases from J; junction bases left unmatched: 13. In DNA, the CDR3 is TGTGCCAGCAGCCTAGACAGGGGAGATCTGGGGGAGACCCAGTACTTC. This translates into CASSLDRGDLGETQYF.

Ten or more counts support this clonotype. The rearrangement links TRBV18 to TRBJ2-7, with a possible D match to TRBD1 (7 bases). Trimming stripped 3 bases from V and 5 bases from J, with 20 bases between. CDR3 length equals 16 residues. CDR1 is KGHSH and CDR2 is LQKENI in the germline V gene. CDR3 coding DNA: TGTGCCAGCTCACCCGGGGGATCCGGGACAGAGGACGAGCAGTACTTC. Residues: CASSPGGSGTEDEQYF.

The CDR3 loop reads CASSPSSGRNTQYF. For the CDR3, the DNA is TGTGCCAGCAGCCCCTCTAGCGGGAGGAATACGCAGTATTTT. V gene TRBV7-3 combines with J gene TRBJ2-3; 11 nucleotides align to TRBD2. V trimming: 5 bases; J trimming: 7 bases; junction bases outside the gene matches: 5. Germline assignment: CDR1 SGHTA and CDR2 FQGTGA. The CDR3 is made up of 14 amino acids.

This clonotype was observed many times. V and J are TRBV3-1 and TRBJ1-1, with no clear D. The germline CDR1 and CDR2 sequences are LGHDT and YNNKEL (reference sequence). The ends were cut back, 4 bases at V and 2 bases at J, with 17 bases in the middle. This CDR3 is built from 16 residues. The CDR3 here is CASSPTFGRINTEAFF. Written as DNA, the CDR3 is TGTGCCAGCAGCCCTACCTTTGGACGGATCAACACTGAAGCTTTCTTT.

There are a few counts of this clonotype. The chain couples TRBV5-5 to TRBJ1-5; D is possibly TRBD1 (5 bases). The CDR3 has 16 residues. V was pared by 0 bases and J by 4 bases, with 14 bases between. CDR1 and CDR2 from the germline V gene are SGHKS and YYEKEE (reference sequence). This chain's CDR3 is CASSLAPGGSNQPQHF. CDR3 DNA sequence: TGTGCCAGCAGCTTGGCCCCGGGGGGTAGTAATCAGCCCCAGCATTTT.

The chain links TRBV7-9 to TRBJ2-5, with 9 positions matching TRBD2. Germline V gene sequence: CDR1 SEHNR, CDR2 FQNEAQ (reference sequence). The V and J ends lost 5 bases and 5 bases, in that order; junction bases with no gene match: 9. The CDR3 has 15 amino acids. The CDR3 is CASSPSAGGFETQYF. The CDR3 DNA reads as TGTGCCAGCAGCCCCTCAGCGGGAGGTTTTGAGACCCAGTACTTC.

The V call is TRBV20-1, the J call TRBJ2-2, with 8 bases that match TRBD2. The length of the CDR3 is 15 residues. Trimming took 6 bases from V and 3 from J; bases not matched to a gene: 9. Germline V gene lookup returns CDR1 DFQATT and CDR2 SNEGSKA (reference sequence). The CDR3 region is CSAPRRAGDTGELFF. The CDR3 bases are TGCAGTGCCCCCCGACGAGCGGGAGACACCGGGGAGCTGTTTTTT.

In its sample, this clonotype was seen once. V usage is TRBV5-1 and J usage is TRBJ2-2; the D is unclear. Germline values: CDR1 SGHRS, CDR2 YFSETQ. With 0 bases removed from V and 1 base from J, the gap between germline ends came to 10 bases. There are 16 residues in the CDR3. In nucleotides, the CDR3 is TGCGCCAGCAGCTTGGAACAGCTGCAGAACACCGGGGAGCTGTTTTTT. Residues: CASSLEQLQNTGELFF.

This chain links TRBV6-2 or TRBV6-3 with TRBJ2-6; D call uncertain. The CDR3 is made up of 16 amino acids. Germline CDR1 and CDR2: MNHEY and SVGEGT. The V gene lost 0 bases and the J gene lost 2 bases, with 8 bases spanning the gap. The CDR3 loop reads CASSYSMVTGANVLTF. CDR3 coding DNA: TGTGCCAGCAGTTACTCGATGGTGACTGGGGCCAACGTCCTGACTTTC.

This clonotype was observed many times. The chain carries TRBV28 and TRBJ2-7; no reliable D call. The ends were cut back, 2 bases at V and 0 bases at J, with 8 bases in the middle. The length of the CDR3 is 14 residues. Germline lookup yields CDR1 MDHEN and CDR2 SYDVKM. The CDR3: CASSLGGNSYEQYF. CDR3 in DNA: TGTGCCAGCAGTTTAGGTGGGAACTCCTACGAGCAGTACTTC.

This chain uses TRBV5-1 with TRBJ1-4; D is unclear. Germline assignment: CDR1 SGHRS and CDR2 YFSETQ. The CDR3 contains 14 residues. With 5 bases removed from V and 0 bases from J, the gap between germline ends came to 8 bases. The CDR3 bases are TGCGCCAGCAGGACGGACGCAACTAATGAAAAACTGTTTTTT. It codes for CASRTDATNEKLFF.

With regard to this clonotype: One base away lies a much larger clone, so this may be a sequencing read error. The CDR3 does not end in the conserved phenylalanine or tryptophan, so this is likely a read error. The chain carries TRBV20-1 and TRBJ1-4; D is unresolved. V dropped 3 bases and J dropped 8 bases, with 13 bases sitting between them. Per germline, CDR1 DFQATT and CDR2 SNEGSKA (reference sequence). This CDR3 is 13 amino acids long. CDR3 sequence: CSASAPREEKLFL. CDR3 DNA sequence: TGCAGTGCTAGTGCCCCGAGGGAAGAAAAACTGTTTCTT.

This clonotype was seen a handful of times. The chain couples TRBV3-1 to TRBJ1-2, with D unclear. CDR3 length equals 14 residues. The germline V and J ends were trimmed by 1 base and 4 bases, with 10 bases remaining between them. CDR1 LGHDT and CDR2 YNNKEL come from the germline V gene (reference sequence). The CDR3 DNA sequence: TGTGCCAGCAGCCAAGGGCCCCAGTCCTATGGCTACACCTTC. Encoded protein: CASSQGPQSYGYTF.

On this clonotype: This may be a read error, as it is one base from a much larger clone. The rearrangement links TRBV11-2 to TRBJ2-2; 8 positions agree with TRBD2. CDR3 length: 16 amino acids. V lost 6 bases to trimming and J lost 3 bases; unmatched junction nucleotides: 9. Germline lookup yields CDR1 SGHAT and CDR2 FQNNGV. CDR3 DNA sequence: TGTGCCAGCAGTCCTAGGCGGGAGGCCTACACCGGGGAGCTGTTTTTT. As protein: CASSPRREAYTGELFF.

This chain's CDR3 is CSASQPGLSYEQYF. CDR3 coding DNA: TGCAGTGCTAGTCAACCGGGCCTTTCCTACGAGCAGTACTTC. The chain couples TRBV20-1 to TRBJ2-7; D is unclear. The germline CDR1 and CDR2 sequences are DFQATT and SNEGSKA (reference sequence). The CDR3 is 14 residues long. The V gene lost 3 bases and the J gene lost 1 base, with 13 bases spanning the gap.

This clonotype has a count of ten or more. The chain recombines TRBV27 with TRBJ1-6, with D possibly being TRBD1 (5 bases). This CDR3 has 15 amino acids. Germline loops: CDR1 MNHEY, CDR2 SMNVEV (reference sequence). Trimming pared 0 bases from V and 9 bases from J, leaving 12 bases between. CDR3 in amino acids: CASSLSGTATSPLHF. CDR3 coding DNA: TGTGCCAGCAGTTTATCCGGGACGGCAACTTCACCCCTCCACTTT.

This chain's CDR3 is CASSQGLATIIYEQYF. The CDR3 region has the DNA TGTGCCAGTAGCCAGGGACTAGCGACGATTATTTACGAGCAGTACTTC. The rearrangement uses TRBV19 and TRBJ2-7, with 10 bases that match TRBD2. CDR1 is LNHDA, CDR2 SQIVND, per germline (reference sequence). Trimming removed 6 bases from V and 4 bases from J; junction bases left unmatched: 12. This CDR3 has 16 residues.

The genes are TRBV15 and TRBJ2-7; 14 nucleotides line up with TRBD2. The CDR3 has 15 amino acids. V shed 5 bases and J 2 bases; nucleotides not matched to a gene: 2. Germline V gene data show CDR1 as LNHNV and CDR2 as YYDKDF (reference sequence). The CDR3 loop is CATSGTSGSPYEQYF. In DNA form, the CDR3 reads TGTGCCACCAGCGGGACTAGCGGGAGTCCCTACGAGCAGTACTTC.

This clonotype has only a few counts. Here the CDR3 reads CSARGGFSNYGYTF. In DNA, the CDR3 is TGCAGTGCTAGAGGGGGATTCAGCAACTATGGCTACACCTTC. The V gene is TRBV20-1, the J gene TRBJ1-2; D remains unclear. V dropped 1 base and J dropped 2 bases, with 11 bases sitting between them. Germline CDR1 is DFQATT and CDR2 is SNEGSKA (reference sequence). CDR3 length equals 14 residues.

Many counts were recorded for this clonotype. The J gene is TRBJ2-7, the V gene TRBV5-1, with 10 bases that match TRBD1. Trimming took 4 bases from V and 7 from J; bases not matched to a gene: 11. The V gene's germline CDR1 is SGHRS and CDR2 YFSETQ. The CDR3 has 15 amino acids. CDR3 nucleotide sequence: TGCGCCAGCAGCGATTCCGGGACAGGGGTTCATGAGCAGTACTTC. The encoded protein is CASSDSGTGVHEQYF.

The J gene is TRBJ1-1, the V gene TRBV14; D gene unclear. The CDR3 totals 14 residues. V was trimmed by 4 bases and J by 0 bases, leaving 9 bases between them. Germline CDR1 reads SGHDN; CDR2 reads FVKESK. The CDR3 here is CASSPPAMNTEAFF. The CDR3 bases are TGTGCCAGCAGCCCCCCGGCAATGAACACTGAAGCTTTCTTT.

This clonotype was observed a few times. The chain links TRBV20-1 to TRBJ1-1; TRBD1 matches at 11 bases. The V segment lost 5 bases and the J segment 5 bases; nucleotides outside the gene matches: 7. In germline, CDR1 is DFQATT, CDR2 SNEGSKA (reference sequence). This CDR3 spans 14 amino acids. CDR3 nucleotides: TGCAGTGCTGGGGGGACAGGGGGGTATACTGAAGCTTTCTTT. Residues: CSAGGTGGYTEAFF.